The 21 T cell receptor beta chains listed next were all sequenced from one sample in a study of OX40 agonist ivuxolimab in advanced cancers. The library was generated by the immunoSEQ multiplex PCR assay. Not all clones reach the TCRdb copy of this immuneACCESS table, which keeps in-frame sequences only. Checked studies attribute under half of the gap to unresolved V genes and leave the rest unexplained. A total of tens of thousands of clones appear in this sample, 80% to 90% of them only once. The top ten clonotypes cover 0.9% to 1.4% of the sample. The sample was CD4+ or CD8+ T cells sorted from blood, taken in a trial of the OX40 agonist ivuxolimab. The receptors derive from an adult with an advanced solid tumor such as melanoma, head and neck, liver or kidney cancer.

The J gene is TRBJ2-1, the V gene TRBV4-1; 12 positions agree with TRBD2. The J segment lost 15 bases and the V segment lost 2 bases, leaving 5 bases of the junction unmatched. The CDR3 runs 13 residues. CDR1 is MGHRA and CDR2 is YSYEKL in the germline V gene. This CDR3 reads CASSQPPSGGAFF. The CDR3 DNA follows: TGCGCCAGCAGCCAACCTCCTAGCGGGGGGGCGTTCTTC.

CDR3 in DNA: TGTGCCAGCAGGGGACTGCTAAGCTCCTACGAGCAGTACTTC. Encoded protein: CASRGLLSSYEQYF. The rearrangement uses TRBV2 and TRBJ2-7; perhaps TRBD2 as D (6 bases). The CDR3 loop spans 14 amino acids. V lost 6 bases, J lost 0 bases, and 12 bases lay in between. In germline, CDR1 is SNHLY, CDR2 FYNNEI.

The rearrangement joins TRBV5-1 to TRBJ2-1; 9 nucleotides align to TRBD1. Germline V gene lookup returns CDR1 SGHRS and CDR2 YFSETQ. This CDR3 comprises 15 residues. The ends lost 4 bases at V and 8 bases at J; junction bases unmatched: 10. The CDR3 DNA reads TGCGCCAGCAGCGCGACGGGACAGGGTTTTGATGAGCAGTTCTTC. Translating gives CASSATGQGFDEQFF.

The rearrangement joins TRBV7-2 to TRBJ2-3, with D possibly being TRBD2 (5 bases). CDR1 and CDR2 from the germline V gene are SGHTA and FQGNSA. V lost 5 bases and J 6 bases, leaving 15 bases between the germline ends. CDR3 size: 14 residues. CDR3 region: CASSKSGGTDTQYF. The CDR3 bases are TGTGCCAGCAGCAAGAGCGGTGGAACGGATACGCAGTATTTT.

The chain couples TRBV5-4 to TRBJ2-1, with 11 bases identical to TRBD2. In germline, CDR1 is SGHNT, CDR2 YYREEE (reference sequence). The CDR3 is 18 amino acids. V shed 3 bases and J 4 bases; nucleotides not matched to a gene: 12. CDR3 coding DNA: TGTGCCAGCAGCTCTCCCTCCCGACTAGCGGGGAAATACAATGAGCAGTTCTTC. Its protein is CASSSPSRLAGKYNEQFF.

The V call is TRBV19, the J call TRBJ1-1; no firm D call. In germline, CDR1 is LNHDA, CDR2 SQIVND (reference sequence). The CDR3 has 13 residues. V lost 1 base and J 5 bases, leaving 8 bases between the germline ends. The CDR3 region is CASSIVRSTEAFF. As DNA, the CDR3 is TGTGCCAGTAGTATAGTAAGGAGTACTGAAGCTTTCTTT.

The rearrangement links TRBV29-1 to TRBJ2-5; D is possibly TRBD2 (6 bases). CDR1 SQVTM and CDR2 ANQGSEA come from the germline V gene. This CDR3 region has 14 residues. Trimming removed 3 bases at V and 5 bases at J, with 16 bases between. The CDR3 nucleotides are TGCAGCGTTGAGGTGGGGGGAGTGGGGGAGACCCAGTACTTC. This encodes CSVEVGGVGETQYF.

V and J are TRBV19 and TRBJ2-7, with TRBD1 matching 10 bases. The CDR3 has 15 residues. Germline-derived CDR1 and CDR2 are LNHDA and SQIVND (reference sequence). V shed 2 bases, J shed 4 bases, and the junction held 5 bases outside the gene matches. The CDR3, as DNA: TGTGCCAGTAGTATACGACCGGGACAGGGGTACGAGCAGTACTTC. Encoded protein: CASSIRPGQGYEQYF.

In this sample, this clone turned up a few times. The chain recombines TRBV19 with TRBJ1-3; D is unresolved. The V gene's germline CDR1 is LNHDA and CDR2 SQIVND (reference sequence). V lost 5 bases and J 1 base, leaving 6 bases between the germline ends. The CDR3 runs to 13 residues. CDR3 coding DNA: TGTGCCAGTAGTCTAAGATCTGGAAACACCATATATTTT. It encodes CASSLRSGNTIYF.

The chain couples TRBV7-8 to TRBJ2-3; 7 positions match TRBD2. The CDR3 covers 16 residues. V lost 5 bases to trimming and J lost 0 bases; unmatched junction nucleotides: 8. Germline lookup yields CDR1 SGHVS and CDR2 FQNEAQ. The CDR3 coding sequence is TGTGCCAGCAGCCGCCGCCCGGGGGGTAGCACAGATACGCAGTATTTT. As protein: CASSRRPGGSTDTQYF.

This clone was observed a few times. The CDR3 DNA sequence: TGTGCCAGCAGCTTGGTAGAGGAGACCCAGTACTTC. It encodes CASSLVEETQYF. This chain links TRBV5-6 with TRBJ2-5; D gene ambiguous. V was cut by 0 bases and J by 5 bases, with 5 bases left in between. The CDR3 runs 12 residues. Germline V CDR1 and CDR2: SGHDT, YYEEEE.

This clone ranks as medium-sized. The chain is built from TRBV15 and TRBJ1-2; D is unresolved. CDR3 length: 12 residues. The germline V gene has CDR1 LNHNV and CDR2 YYDKDF (reference sequence). The V gene lost 1 base and the J gene lost 5 bases, with 5 bases spanning the gap. The DNA for the CDR3 is TGTGCCACCAGCAGAGCAGGATATGGCTACACCTTC. Translation gives CATSRAGYGYTF. The full variable domain, in which reference TRBV15 and TRBJ1-2 provide the parts outside the CDR3, is DAMVIQNPRYQVTQFGKPVTLSCSQTLNHNVMYWYQQKSSQAPKLLFHYYDKDFNNEADTPDNFQSRRPNTSFCFLDIRSPGLGDTAMYLCATSRAGYGYTFGSGTRLTVV.

The chain couples TRBV7-9 to TRBJ2-1, with D perhaps being TRBD1 or TRBD2 (5 bases each). CDR3 length: 14 residues. In germline, CDR1 is SEHNR, CDR2 FQNEAQ (reference sequence). V was cut by 0 bases and J by 11 bases, with 14 bases left in between. CDR3 sequence (DNA): TGTGCCAGCAGCTTAGCGGGGACCAAAAGAAAGCAGTTCTTC. Translation: CASSLAGTKRKQFF.

The chain uses TRBV10-3 and TRBJ2-2; 9 nucleotides match TRBD2. The CDR3 has 16 amino acids. Germline V gene data show CDR1 as ENHRY and CDR2 as SYGVKD. The V and J ends lost 2 bases and 8 bases, in that order; junction bases with no gene match: 9. The CDR3 loop is CAISEDLRGGQGELFF. The CDR3 region has the DNA TGTGCCATCAGTGAGGATTTGCGGGGGGGCCAAGGGGAGCTGTTTTTT.

The CDR3 here is CASQNSQETQYF. CDR3 bases: TGCGCCAGCCAGAACTCTCAAGAGACCCAGTACTTC. This chain joins TRBV5-1 and TRBJ2-5; D unresolved. This CDR3 contains 12 residues. The germline V gene has CDR1 SGHRS and CDR2 YFSETQ. Between the trimmed V and J ends, which lost 7 bases and 2 bases, there was a span of 9 bases. The whole variable domain, filled in from reference TRBV5-1 and TRBJ2-5, reads KAGVTQTPRYLIKTRGQQVTLSCSPISGHRSVSWYQQTPGQGLQFLFEYFSETQRNKGNFPGRFSGRQFSNSRSEMNVSTLELGDSALYLCASQNSQETQYFGPGTRLLVL.

The chain carries TRBV10-1 and TRBJ2-2; 14 bases fit TRBD2. V gave up 6 bases and J gave up 4 bases; unmatched junction bases: 4. This CDR3 has 16 residues. In germline, CDR1 is WNHNN, CDR2 SYGVQD (reference sequence). CDR3 sequence: CASSAGLAGGTGELFF. DNA for the CDR3: TGCGCCAGCAGCGCTGGACTAGCGGGGGGCACCGGGGAGCTGTTTTTT.

This chain joins TRBV14 and TRBJ2-5, with D hard to call. This CDR3 contains 12 residues. From germline, CDR1 is SGHDN and CDR2 FVKESK. Trimming left V 3 bases short and J 1 base short, with 3 bases between. The CDR3 nucleotides are TGTGCCAGCAGCCAGGGCCAAGAGACCCAGTACTTC. Amino acid sequence: CASSQGQETQYF.

The rearrangement joins TRBV28 to TRBJ2-1; 8 nucleotides line up with TRBD2. The CDR3 consists of 18 residues. From germline, CDR1 is MDHEN and CDR2 SYDVKM. V gave up 3 bases and J gave up 5 bases; unmatched junction bases: 15. This chain's CDR3 is CASSFSPAFGTSNNEQFF. The CDR3 DNA follows: TGTGCCAGCAGTTTTTCCCCTGCCTTCGGGACTAGTAACAATGAGCAGTTCTTC.

The CDR3 region is CASSLDAAGYTF. The CDR3 bases are TGCGCCAGCAGCTTGGACGCGGCTGGCTACACCTTC. This sequence joins TRBV5-1 and TRBJ1-2, with D hard to call. The germline V gene has CDR1 SGHRS and CDR2 YFSETQ. Trimming pared 0 bases from V and 7 bases from J, leaving 7 bases between. This CDR3 contains 12 residues. The whole variable domain, filled in from reference TRBV5-1 and TRBJ1-2, reads KAGVTQTPRYLIKTRGQQVTLSCSPISGHRSVSWYQQTPGQGLQFLFEYFSETQRNKGNFPGRFSGRQFSNSRSEMNVSTLELGDSALYLCASSLDAAGYTFGSGTRLTVV.

V gene TRBV7-7 combines with J gene TRBJ2-3; the D gene is possibly TRBD2 (6 bases). Trimming took off 6 bases at V and 6 bases at J, with 19 bases between the two ends. The CDR3 is made up of 15 amino acids. Germline V gene lookup returns CDR1 SSHAT and CDR2 FNYEAQ (reference sequence). The CDR3 is CASSSGGGAPDTQYF. CDR3 in DNA: TGTGCCAGCAGTTCTGGCGGAGGGGCACCCGATACGCAGTATTTT.

The chain has TRBV14 and TRBJ1-2; the D is unclear. The CDR3 length is 13 residues. Trimming removed 4 bases at V and 4 bases at J, with 10 bases between. Germline V gene lookup returns CDR1 SGHDN and CDR2 FVKESK. This CDR3 reads CASSLGLVYGYTF. The CDR3 DNA sequence: TGTGCCAGCAGCCTGGGCTTGGTCTATGGCTACACCTTC.